Given below is one T cell receptor (beta chain) in context. This clone was seen a handful of times. No cognate antigen has been identified for it. The record has no base qualities; no much larger clone is one base away. The collaborating institutions used their own protocols to collect whole blood in K2EDTA tubes. For TCRbeta analysis, collaborators shipped samples in one of three forms: frozen whole blood, isolated PBMCs, or DNA extracted from either of those sample types. The immunoSEQ Assay, a bias-controlled multiplex PCR, was used to amplify TCRbeta CDR3 regions from genomic DNA. Per the source publication's procedure: The number of nucleated cells in each sample was estimated by amplification of reference gene primers within the assay. Sequence reads were collapsed and filtered to measure the absolute abundance of every unique TCRbeta CDR3 rearrangement. For each sample, productive Simpson clonality was calculated by taking the square root of Simpson's diversity index across productive rearrangements. TCRdb stores this immuneACCESS table with in-frame sequences only. Part of the clones is absent; in the studies checked, under half of the shortfall reflects unresolved V genes, and no reason is known for the rest. V and J calls and clone size are given by that table; D and trimming were obtained from the DNA. The sample table shows approximately 300,000 clones, and approximately 90% are seen once. Around 4% of the sample goes to the ten largest clones.

The data derive from a study of blood T cell repertoires in COVID-19 (dated by TCRdb to 2020 to 2022). Study-wide context: Collaborator samples came from the United States, Italy and Spain and covered acute and convalescent phases of COVID-19. The material from the prospective study consisted of cDNA or gDNA derived from T cells, B-cell-depleted T cells, or PBMCs. Subjects who had been exposed to COVID-19, were actively infected with it, or had recovered from it provided the deeply sampled blood TCRbeta repertoires that made up the dataset. A freely available public database, intended as a resource for researchers studying the immune response to SARS-CoV-2, is where the repertoires were released. The samples were drawn from the first 160 participants of the ongoing ImmuneRACE study and from 950 to 1,500 subjects provided by 6 global collaborators. The sample metadata nearly always contained a de-identified subject ID, COVID-19 status, age in years and sex. HLA class I and class II types, where available, came from metadata supplied by the sample provider rather than from assay-based typing.

CDR3 length: 17 amino acids, cysteine to phenylalanine. Only the CDR3 DNA is retained, 51 bases long and in frame from the first base. The CDR1 and CDR2 encoded by the germline V gene are LGHNA and YSLEER. Ends trimmed: V by 0 bases, J by 6 bases; bases unmatched to a gene: 11. General findings and caveats noted by the study authors: The quantity of clinical and demographic metadata differed by source and by participant and was supplied without curation.

This TCR was sampled from a woman in her fifties or sixties with active or convalescent COVID-19. The V gene is TRBV4-3 and the J gene is TRBJ2-3; the junction holds 8 bases that match TRBD2. The sample taken for sequencing was peripheral blood. The DNA is TGCGCCAGCAGCCAAGATCTCAGGGCGGGAGGCAGGGATACGCAGTATTTT. Its protein product is CASSQDLRAGGRDTQYF.